One and the same sample provided the 14 T cell receptor beta chains below, sequenced in a study of T cells in Graves' hyperthyroidism and ophthalmopathy. Amplification yielded TCR beta CDR3 regions, with RNA transcripts as the source. HTBI primers were the set used in a first-round RT-PCR of the TCR CDR3. Using its own MiXCR run on the multiplex PCR reads, TCRdb lists one record per CDR3 protein. The table lists almost 250,000 distinct CDR3 sequences, approximately 23% of them singletons. The sample taken for sequencing was blood. These receptors were collected from a woman aged 40 to 55 with Graves' ophthalmopathy.

Many counts were recorded for this clonotype. The rearrangement uses TRBV5-1 and TRBJ2-2; 9 positions agree with TRBD1. This CDR3 region has 14 residues. The trim removed 4 bases at V and 6 bases at J, leaving 4 bases unmatched. CDR1 is SGHRS, CDR2 YFSETQ, per germline. CDR3 DNA sequence: TGCGCCAGCAGCCCGCGGGACAGGGCCGGGGAGCTGTTTTTT. Amino acid sequence: CASSPRDRAGELFF.

At least ten counts were recorded for this clonotype. The chain is built from TRBV6-5 and TRBJ2-7, with 9 nucleotides matching TRBD1. Trimming took 6 bases from V and 3 from J; bases not matched to a gene: 9. This CDR3 region has 15 residues. The germline gives CDR1 MNHEY, CDR2 SVGAGI. CDR3 coding DNA: TGTGCCAGCAGAACAGGGGGCGCTCCGATCTACGAGCAGTACTTC. As protein: CASRTGGAPIYEQYF.

This clonotype was recorded many times. The chain is built from TRBV10-3 and TRBJ2-5; tentative D call: TRBD2 (6 bases). The CDR3 has 13 amino acids. CDR1 ENHRY and CDR2 SYGVKD come from the germline V gene. The ends were cut back, 8 bases at V and 0 bases at J, with 10 bases in the middle. The CDR3 DNA follows: TGTGCCATCGGGCGACTAGACCAAGAGACCCAGTACTTC. This sequence encodes CAIGRLDQETQYF.

The chain recombines TRBV30 with TRBJ2-7; D not resolved. Trimming took 3 bases from V and 3 from J, leaving 9 bases between them. The CDR3 spans 12 residues. The germline gives CDR1 GTSNPN, CDR2 SVGIG (reference sequence). The CDR3 region has the DNA TGTGCCTGGAGCCCAGGCAGCTACGAGCAGTACTTC. Its translation is CAWSPGSYEQYF.

This clonotype showed up many times. This sequence joins TRBV6-4 and TRBJ2-6; 7 bases map to TRBD1. J lost 4 bases, V lost 6 bases, and 12 bases had no gene match. The CDR3 sequence is 17 residues long. The germline V gene encodes CDR1 MRHNA and CDR2 SNTAGT. The CDR3 DNA sequence: TGTGCCAGCAGAGGCTCGGGACAGCTCCTCGGGGCCAACGTCCTGACTTTC. The encoded protein is CASRGSGQLLGANVLTF.

This clonotype was detected many times. The V gene is TRBV20-1, the J gene TRBJ2-5; D is uncertain. Germline lookup yields CDR1 DFQATT and CDR2 SNEGSKA (reference sequence). The CDR3 is made up of 13 amino acids. V lost 2 bases, J lost 4 bases, and 11 bases lay in between. The CDR3, as DNA: TGCAGTGCTAGATGGGTGGTGGGAGAGACCCAGTACTTC. It specifies CSARWVVGETQYF.

Many counts were recorded for this clonotype. V and J are TRBV19 and TRBJ1-2; the match to TRBD1 covers 7 bases. Germline values: CDR1 LNHDA, CDR2 SQIVND (reference sequence). The V gene end was trimmed by 2 bases and the J gene end by 9 bases; junction bases not matched to a gene: 3. The CDR3 contains 12 residues. The CDR3 DNA follows: TGTGCCAGTAGTATATCACAGGGGAGCTACACCTTC. Amino acids: CASSISQGSYTF.

This clonotype was picked up many times. The gene calls are TRBV3-1 and TRBJ2-2, with D possibly matching TRBD2 (6 bases). Germline V gene data show CDR1 as LGHDT and CDR2 as YNNKEL (reference sequence). V lost 9 bases, J lost 0 bases, and 14 bases lay in between. The CDR3 spans 15 residues. DNA for the CDR3: TGTGCCAGTCAACTAGCAACCGCGAACACCGGGGAGCTGTTTTTT. Translated, it gives CASQLATANTGELFF.

This clonotype was counted many times. The CDR3 is CSARYLGDETQYF. The CDR3 DNA sequence: TGCAGTGCTAGGTATTTGGGGGATGAGACCCAGTACTTC. The chain recombines TRBV20-1 with TRBJ2-5; D may match TRBD1 or TRBD2 (5 bases each). This CDR3 has 13 amino acids. Looked up from germline, CDR1 is DFQATT and CDR2 is SNEGSKA (reference sequence). With 3 bases removed from V and 5 bases from J, the gap between germline ends came to 13 bases.

The rearrangement joins TRBV14 to TRBJ2-7, with 10 bases matching TRBD2. The ends lost 3 bases at V and 6 bases at J; junction bases unmatched: 5. The CDR3 totals 14 residues. Germline CDR1 SGHDN, CDR2 FVKESK. As DNA, the CDR3 is TGTGCCAGCAGCCAGAGCGGGAGGGCCTCCGAGCAGTACTTC. Its protein product is CASSQSGRASEQYF.

A remark on this clonotype: A read error may explain this, as a much larger clone is one base away. The chain joins TRBV5-1 to TRBJ2-3; no clear D. The CDR3 length is 15 residues. The germline V gene has CDR1 SGHRS and CDR2 YFSETQ. The CDR3 spells CASSFAVGSTDSQYF. The CDR3 DNA reads TGCGCCAGCAGCTTCGCGGTCGGTAGCACAGATTCGCAGTATTTT.

The chain carries TRBV30 and TRBJ1-5; no reliable D call. Looked up from germline, CDR1 is GTSNPN and CDR2 is SVGIG (reference sequence). Trimming left V 2 bases short and J 9 bases short, with 17 bases between. The CDR3 totals 14 residues. The CDR3 nucleotides read TGTGCCTGGAGTCAAACGGTCCGTGATCGGCCCCAGCATTTT. This codes for CAWSQTVRDRPQHF.

This clonotype was seen many times. The chain is built from TRBV27 and TRBJ2-7; 10 bases are shared with TRBD2. CDR1 is MNHEY and CDR2 is SMNVEV in the germline V gene (reference sequence). The V and J ends lost 5 bases and 6 bases, in that order; junction bases with no gene match: 7. The CDR3 is 14 amino acids. The CDR3 region has the DNA TGTGCCAGCAGTCCGCTAGCGGGAGAAGGCGAGCAGTACTTC. It is translated as CASSPLAGEGEQYF.

The genes are TRBV27 and TRBJ2-5; possible D gene TRBD1, 8 bases. The germline CDR1 and CDR2 sequences are MNHEY and SMNVEV (reference sequence). The CDR3 sequence is 14 residues long. Trimming removed 7 bases at V and 4 bases at J, with 16 bases between. Here the CDR3 DNA reads TGTGCCAGCATTGATACAGGGGGGGCAGAGACCCAGTACTTC. As protein: CASIDTGGAETQYF.